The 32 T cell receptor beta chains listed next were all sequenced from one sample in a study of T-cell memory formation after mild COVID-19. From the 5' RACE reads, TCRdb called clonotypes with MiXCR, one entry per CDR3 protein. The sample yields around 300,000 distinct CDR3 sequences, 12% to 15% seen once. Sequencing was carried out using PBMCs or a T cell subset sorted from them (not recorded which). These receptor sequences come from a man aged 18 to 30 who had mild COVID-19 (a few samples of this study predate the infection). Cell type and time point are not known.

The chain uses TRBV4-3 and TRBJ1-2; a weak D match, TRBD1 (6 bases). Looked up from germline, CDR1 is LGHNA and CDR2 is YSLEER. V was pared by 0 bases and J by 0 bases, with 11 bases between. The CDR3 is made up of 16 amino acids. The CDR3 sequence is CASSQDRGGANYGYTF. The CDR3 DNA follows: TGCGCCAGCAGCCAAGATAGAGGGGGAGCTAACTATGGCTACACCTTC.

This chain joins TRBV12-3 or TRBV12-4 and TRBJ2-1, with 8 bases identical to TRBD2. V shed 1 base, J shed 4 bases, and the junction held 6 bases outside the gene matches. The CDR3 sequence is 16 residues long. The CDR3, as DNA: TGTGCCAGCAGTTTAGGTCCCGGGGGGGTTTACAATGAGCAGTTCTTC. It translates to CASSLGPGGVYNEQFF.

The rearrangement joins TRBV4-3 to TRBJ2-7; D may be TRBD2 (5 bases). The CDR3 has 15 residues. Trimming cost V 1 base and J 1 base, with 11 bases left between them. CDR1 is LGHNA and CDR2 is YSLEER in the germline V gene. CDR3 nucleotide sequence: TGCGCCAGCAGCCAAGGGCTTGGGGAGTCCTACGAGCAGTACTTC. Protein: CASSQGLGESYEQYF.

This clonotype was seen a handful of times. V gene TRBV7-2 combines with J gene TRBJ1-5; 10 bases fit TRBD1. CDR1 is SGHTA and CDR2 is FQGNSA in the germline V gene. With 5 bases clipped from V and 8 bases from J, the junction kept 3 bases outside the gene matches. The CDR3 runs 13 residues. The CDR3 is CASSPGQGEPQHF. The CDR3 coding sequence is TGTGCCAGCAGCCCAGGACAGGGGGAGCCCCAGCATTTT.

CDR3 protein: CSIRQGGEGYTF. The CDR3 bases are TGCAGCATCCGACAGGGAGGAGAGGGCTACACCTTC. V usage is TRBV29-1 and J usage is TRBJ1-2, with 7 nucleotides matching TRBD1. J gave up 8 bases and V 8 bases, and 11 bases lay outside the gene matches. The CDR3 is 12 residues long. From germline, CDR1 is SQVTM and CDR2 ANQGSEA.

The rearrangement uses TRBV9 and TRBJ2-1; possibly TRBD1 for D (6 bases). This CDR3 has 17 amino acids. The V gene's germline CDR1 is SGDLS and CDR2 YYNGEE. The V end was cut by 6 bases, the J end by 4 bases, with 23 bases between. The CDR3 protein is CASTNAPSTGTYNEQFF. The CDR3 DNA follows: TGTGCCAGCACCAACGCCCCATCCACCGGGACATACAATGAGCAGTTCTTC. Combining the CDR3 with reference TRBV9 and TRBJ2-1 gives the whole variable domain DSGVTQTPKHLITATGQRVTLRCSPRSGDLSVYWYQQSLDQGLQFLIQYYNGEERAKGNILERFSAQQFPDLHSELNLSSLELGDSALYFCASTNAPSTGTYNEQFFGPGTRLTVL.

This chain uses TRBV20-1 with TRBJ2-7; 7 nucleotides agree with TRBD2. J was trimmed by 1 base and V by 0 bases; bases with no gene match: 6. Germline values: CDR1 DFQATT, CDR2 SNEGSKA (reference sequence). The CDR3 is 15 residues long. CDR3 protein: CSARDLTSSSYEQYF. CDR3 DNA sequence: TGCAGTGCTAGAGATTTGACTAGCTCGTCCTACGAGCAGTACTTC.

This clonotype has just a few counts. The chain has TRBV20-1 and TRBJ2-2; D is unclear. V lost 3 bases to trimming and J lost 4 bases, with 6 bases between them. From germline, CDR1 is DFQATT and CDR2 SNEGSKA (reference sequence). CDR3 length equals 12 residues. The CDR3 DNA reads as TGCAGTGCTAGCGATCCCACCGGGGAGCTGTTTTTT. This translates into CSASDPTGELFF.

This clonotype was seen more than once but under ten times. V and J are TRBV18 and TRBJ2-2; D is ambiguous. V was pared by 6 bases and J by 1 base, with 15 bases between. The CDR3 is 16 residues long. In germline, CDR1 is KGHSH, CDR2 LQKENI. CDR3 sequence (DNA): TGTGCCAGCTCCCACGGCACAGTGGGGAACACCGGGGAGCTGTTTTTT. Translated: CASSHGTVGNTGELFF. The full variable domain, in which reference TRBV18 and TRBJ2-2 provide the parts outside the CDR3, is NAGVMQNPRHLVRRRGQEARLRCSPMKGHSHVYWYRQLPEEGLKFMVYLQKENIIDESGMPKERFSAEFPKEGPSILRIQQVVRGDSAAYFCASSHGTVGNTGELFFGEGSRLTVL.

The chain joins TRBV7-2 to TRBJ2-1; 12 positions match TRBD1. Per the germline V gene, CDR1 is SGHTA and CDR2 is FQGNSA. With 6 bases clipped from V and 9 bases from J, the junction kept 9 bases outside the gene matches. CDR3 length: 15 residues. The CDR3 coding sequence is TGTGCCAGCAGTTCGGGACAGGGGGCGAGATTTGAGCAGTTCTTC. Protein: CASSSGQGARFEQFF.

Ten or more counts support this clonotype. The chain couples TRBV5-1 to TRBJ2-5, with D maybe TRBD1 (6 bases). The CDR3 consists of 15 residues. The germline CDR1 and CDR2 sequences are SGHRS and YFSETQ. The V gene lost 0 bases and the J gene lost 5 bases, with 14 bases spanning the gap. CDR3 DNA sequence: TGCGCCAGCAGCTTGGCTGGGGGCGCGGTGGAGACCCAGTACTTC. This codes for CASSLAGGAVETQYF.

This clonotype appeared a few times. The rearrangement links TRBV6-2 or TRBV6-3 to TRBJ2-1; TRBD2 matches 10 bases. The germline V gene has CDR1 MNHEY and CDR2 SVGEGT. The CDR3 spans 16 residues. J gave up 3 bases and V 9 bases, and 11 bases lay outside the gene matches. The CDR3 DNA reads TGTGCCAGTAGACTAGCGGGCAATGTACTCTACAATGAGCAGTTCTTC. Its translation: CASRLAGNVLYNEQFF.

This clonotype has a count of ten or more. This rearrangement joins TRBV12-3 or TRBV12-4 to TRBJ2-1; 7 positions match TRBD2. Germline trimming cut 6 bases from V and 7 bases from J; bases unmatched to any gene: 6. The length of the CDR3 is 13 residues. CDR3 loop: CASSHGRGNEQFF. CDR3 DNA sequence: TGTGCCAGCAGCCACGGGCGGGGGAATGAGCAGTTCTTC.

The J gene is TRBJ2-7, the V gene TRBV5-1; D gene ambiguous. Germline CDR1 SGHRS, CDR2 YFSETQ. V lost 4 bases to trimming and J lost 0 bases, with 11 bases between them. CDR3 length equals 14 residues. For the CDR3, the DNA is TGCGCCAGCAGCCCACTGGCCAGCTCCTACGAGCAGTACTTC. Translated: CASSPLASSYEQYF.

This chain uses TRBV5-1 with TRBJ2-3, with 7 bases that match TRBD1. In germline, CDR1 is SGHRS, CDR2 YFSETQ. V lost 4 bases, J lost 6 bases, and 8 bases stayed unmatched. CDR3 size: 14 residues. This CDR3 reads CASSLGQVLDTQYF. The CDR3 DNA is TGCGCCAGCAGCCTCGGACAGGTTCTTGATACGCAGTATTTT.

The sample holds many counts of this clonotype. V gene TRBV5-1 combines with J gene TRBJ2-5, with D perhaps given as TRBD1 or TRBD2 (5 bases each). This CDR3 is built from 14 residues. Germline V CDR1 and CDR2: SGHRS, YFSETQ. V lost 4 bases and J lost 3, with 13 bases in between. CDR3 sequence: CASSPGAGKETQYF. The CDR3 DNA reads TGCGCCAGCAGCCCCGGGGCAGGGAAAGAGACCCAGTACTTC.

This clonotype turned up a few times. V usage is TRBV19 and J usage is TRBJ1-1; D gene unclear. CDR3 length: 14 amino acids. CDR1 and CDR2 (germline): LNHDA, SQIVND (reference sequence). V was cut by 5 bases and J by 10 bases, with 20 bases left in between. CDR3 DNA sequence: TGTGCCAGTAGTCAAATTGAGGTCTCCCCGGCAGCTTTCTTT. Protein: CASSQIEVSPAAFF.

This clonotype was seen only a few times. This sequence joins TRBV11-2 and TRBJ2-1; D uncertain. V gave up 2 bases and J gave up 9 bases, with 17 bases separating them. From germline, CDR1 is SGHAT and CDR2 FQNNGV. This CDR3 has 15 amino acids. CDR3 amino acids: CASSLFDSTGGEQFF. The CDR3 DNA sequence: TGTGCCAGCAGCTTATTCGACTCGACGGGCGGTGAGCAGTTCTTC. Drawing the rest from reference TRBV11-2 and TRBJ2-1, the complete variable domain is EAGVAQSPRYKIIEKRQSVAFWCNPISGHATLYWYQQILGQGPKLLIQFQNNGVVDDSQLPKDRFSAERLKGVDSTLKIQPAKLEDSAVYLCASSLFDSTGGEQFFGPGTRLTVL.

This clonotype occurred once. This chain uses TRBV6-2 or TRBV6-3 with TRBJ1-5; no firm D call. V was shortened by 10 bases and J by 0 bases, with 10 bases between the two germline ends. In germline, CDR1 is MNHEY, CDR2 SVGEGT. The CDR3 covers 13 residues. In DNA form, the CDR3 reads TGTGCCACTGGACCGTTTAGCAATCAGCCCCAGCATTTT. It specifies CATGPFSNQPQHF.

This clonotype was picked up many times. Here the CDR3 DNA reads TGTGCCAGCCGCATACAGGGGGAAAAAGAGACCCAGTACTTC. It encodes CASRIQGEKETQYF. This chain links TRBV5-5 with TRBJ2-5; 8 bases are shared with TRBD1. The germline CDR1 and CDR2 sequences are SGHKS and YYEKEE (reference sequence). V shed 7 bases, J shed 3 bases, and the junction held 8 bases outside the gene matches. The CDR3 has 14 residues.

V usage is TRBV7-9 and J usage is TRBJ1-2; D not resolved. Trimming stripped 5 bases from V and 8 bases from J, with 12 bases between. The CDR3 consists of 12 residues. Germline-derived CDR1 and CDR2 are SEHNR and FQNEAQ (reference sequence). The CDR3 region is CASSLSGSGYTF. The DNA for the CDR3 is TGTGCCAGCAGCCTCTCGGGATCCGGCTACACCTTC.

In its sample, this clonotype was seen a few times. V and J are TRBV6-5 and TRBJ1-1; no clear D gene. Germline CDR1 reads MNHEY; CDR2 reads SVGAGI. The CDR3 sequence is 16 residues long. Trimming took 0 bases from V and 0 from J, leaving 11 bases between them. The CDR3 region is CASSYSKVRLNTEAFF. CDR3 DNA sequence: TGTGCCAGCAGTTACTCGAAGGTTCGGTTGAACACTGAAGCTTTCTTT.

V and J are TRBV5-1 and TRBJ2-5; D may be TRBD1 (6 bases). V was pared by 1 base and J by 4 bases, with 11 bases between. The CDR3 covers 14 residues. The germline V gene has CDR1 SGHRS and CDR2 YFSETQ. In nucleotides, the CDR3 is TGCGCCAGCAGCTTGATTGGCAGGGGAGAGACCCAGTACTTC. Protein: CASSLIGRGETQYF.

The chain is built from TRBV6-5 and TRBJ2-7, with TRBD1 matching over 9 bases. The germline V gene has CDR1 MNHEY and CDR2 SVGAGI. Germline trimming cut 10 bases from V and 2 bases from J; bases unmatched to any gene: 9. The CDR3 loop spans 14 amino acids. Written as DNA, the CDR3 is TGTGCCACCCTTCCGGGGACAGGGACCTACGAGCAGTACTTC. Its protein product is CATLPGTGTYEQYF.

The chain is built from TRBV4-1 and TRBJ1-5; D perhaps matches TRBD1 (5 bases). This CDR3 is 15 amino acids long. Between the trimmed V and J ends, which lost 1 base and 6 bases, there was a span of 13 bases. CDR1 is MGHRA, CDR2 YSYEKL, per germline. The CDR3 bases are TGCGCCAGCAGCCAAGTGTCAGGGTTGGGTCAGCCCCAGCATTTT. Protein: CASSQVSGLGQPQHF.

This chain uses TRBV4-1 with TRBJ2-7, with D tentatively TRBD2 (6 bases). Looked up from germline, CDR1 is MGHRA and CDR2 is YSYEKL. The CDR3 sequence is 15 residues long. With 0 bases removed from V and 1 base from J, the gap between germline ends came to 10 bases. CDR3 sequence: CASSQEEGRSYEQYV. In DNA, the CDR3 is TGCGCCAGCAGCCAAGAGGAGGGCAGGTCCTACGAGCAGTACGTC.

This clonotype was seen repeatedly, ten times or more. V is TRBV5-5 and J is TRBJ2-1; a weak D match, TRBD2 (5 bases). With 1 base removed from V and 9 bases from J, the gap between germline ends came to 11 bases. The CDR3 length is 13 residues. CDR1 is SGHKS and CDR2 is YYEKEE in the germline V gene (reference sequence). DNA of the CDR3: TGTGCCAGCAGCTTGTCTTGGACTGGTGAGCAGTTCTTC. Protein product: CASSLSWTGEQFF.

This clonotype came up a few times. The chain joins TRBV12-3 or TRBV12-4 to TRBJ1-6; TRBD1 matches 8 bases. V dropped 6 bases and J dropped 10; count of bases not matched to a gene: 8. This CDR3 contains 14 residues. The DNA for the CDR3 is TGTGCCAGCAGCCCCGACAGGGGTCCCTCACCCCTCCACTTT. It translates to CASSPDRGPSPLHF.

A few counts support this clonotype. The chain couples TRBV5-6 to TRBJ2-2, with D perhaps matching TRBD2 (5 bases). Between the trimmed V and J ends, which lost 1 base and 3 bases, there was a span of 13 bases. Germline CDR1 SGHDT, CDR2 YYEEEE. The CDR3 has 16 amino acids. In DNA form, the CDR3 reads TGTGCCAGCAGCTTGTCGGGATTTGGTTACACCGGGGAGCTGTTTTTT. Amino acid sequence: CASSLSGFGYTGELFF.

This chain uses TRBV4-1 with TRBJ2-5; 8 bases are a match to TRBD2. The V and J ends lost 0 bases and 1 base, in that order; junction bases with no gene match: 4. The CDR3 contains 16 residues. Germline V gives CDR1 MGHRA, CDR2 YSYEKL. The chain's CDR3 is CASSQEGTSGQETQYF. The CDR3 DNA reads TGCGCCAGCAGCCAAGAAGGAACTAGCGGCCAAGAGACCCAGTACTTC.

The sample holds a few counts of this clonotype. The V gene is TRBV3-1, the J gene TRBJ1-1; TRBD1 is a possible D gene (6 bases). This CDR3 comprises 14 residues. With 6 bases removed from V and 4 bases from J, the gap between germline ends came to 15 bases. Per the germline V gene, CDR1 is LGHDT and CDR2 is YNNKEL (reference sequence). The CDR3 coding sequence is TGTGCCAGCAGTCCAAGGGGGGGTGCCACTGAAGCTTTCTTT. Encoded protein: CASSPRGGATEAFF.

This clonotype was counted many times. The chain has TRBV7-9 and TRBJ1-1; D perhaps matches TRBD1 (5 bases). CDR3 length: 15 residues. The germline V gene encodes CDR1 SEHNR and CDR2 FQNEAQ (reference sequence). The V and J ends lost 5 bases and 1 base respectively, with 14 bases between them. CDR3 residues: CASSPFTRGNTEAFF. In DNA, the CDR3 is TGTGCCAGCAGCCCTTTCACTAGGGGGAACACTGAAGCTTTCTTT.